A selection of T cell receptor beta chains follows, all from one sample in a study of vaccination effects on CD4 cells after COVID-19. These receptors have no known antigen. TCRdb keeps only in-frame clones here, not all; method: immunoSEQ multiplex PCR. The sample contains around 79,000 clones, around 76% of which appear only once. This specimen was CD4+ T cells from PBMCs cultured with SARS-CoV-2 spike peptides, taken before COVID-19 vaccination. All receptors derive from a human donor who received a COVID-19 vaccine. The CDR3 runs from the conserved cysteine through the conserved F or W. A D gene is named only where the DNA matches it firmly. Clone size appears in some rows only: once, few, many, or a class for an expanded clone.

clone size: -; V gene: TRBV18; D gene: -; J gene: TRBJ1-1; CDR3 DNA: TGTGCCAGCTCCGGGGACGGTCTGAACACTGAAGCTTTCTTT; CDR3 protein: CASSGDGLNTEAFF
clone size: -; V gene: TRBV6-5; D gene: -; J gene: TRBJ2-4; CDR3 DNA: TGTGCCAGCAAAAGAACAGGAGCCAAAAACATTCAGTACTTC; CDR3 protein: CASKRTGAKNIQYF
clone size: -; V gene: TRBV5-1; D gene: -; J gene: TRBJ2-3; CDR3 DNA: TGCGCCAGCAGCTTACAGCCAGATACGCAGTATTTT; CDR3 protein: CASSLQPDTQYF
clone size: -; V gene: TRBV3-1/TRBV3-2; D gene: TRBD1; J gene: TRBJ2-5; CDR3 DNA: TGTGCCAGCAGCCAAGTGGGGACAGCCCAAGAGACCCAGTACTTC; CDR3 protein: CASSQVGTAQETQYF
clone size: few; V gene: TRBV2; D gene: -; J gene: TRBJ1-2; CDR3 DNA: TGTGCCAGAACCACAGGGTGGGAGGGCTACACCTTC; CDR3 protein: CARTTGWEGYTF
clone size: -; V gene: TRBV30; D gene: TRBD1; J gene: TRBJ1-1; CDR3 DNA: TGTGCCTGGAACCACCGGGACAGGTCTAGTACTGAAGCTTTCTTT; CDR3 protein: CAWNHRDRSSTEAFF
clone size: -; V gene: TRBV7-2; D gene: -; J gene: TRBJ1-3; CDR3 DNA: TGTGCCAGCAGCTTTACCTCCTCTAAGGGAAACACCATATATTTT; CDR3 protein: CASSFTSSKGNTIYF
clone size: -; V gene: TRBV18; D gene: TRBD1; J gene: TRBJ2-5; CDR3 DNA: TGTGCCAGCTCACCTCTGCCCGGGACAGGGATACCCTGGGCCCAGTACTTC; CDR3 protein: CASSPLPGTGIPWAQYF
clone size: -; V gene: TRBV5-5; D gene: -; J gene: TRBJ1-2; CDR3 DNA: TGTGCCAGCAGCCTGGGCGTCCGGAGTGGCTACACCTTC; CDR3 protein: CASSLGVRSGYTF
clone size: -; V gene: TRBV5-1; D gene: -; J gene: TRBJ1-1; CDR3 DNA: TGCGCCAGCAGCATTACAGCCATGAACACTGAAGCTTTCTTT; CDR3 protein: CASSITAMNTEAFF
clone size: -; V gene: TRBV7-3; D gene: -; J gene: TRBJ2-3; CDR3 DNA: TGTGCCAGCAGCTTACTGGGTTCGGATACGCAGTATTTT; CDR3 protein: CASSLLGSDTQYF
clone size: once; V gene: TRBV18; D gene: TRBD1; J gene: TRBJ2-5; CDR3 DNA: TGTGCCAGCTCACCCCAGGACAGGGGTGAGACCCAGTACTTC; CDR3 protein: CASSPQDRGETQYF
clone size: -; V gene: TRBV5-1; D gene: TRBD1; J gene: TRBJ2-3; CDR3 DNA: TGCGCCAGCAGCTTGGTGGGGACAGACCCTAGCACAGATACGCAGTATTTT; CDR3 protein: CASSLVGTDPSTDTQYF
clone size: -; V gene: TRBV12-5; D gene: TRBD2; J gene: TRBJ2-3; CDR3 DNA: TGTGCTAGTGGTTTGGTACTAGCGGGCACAGATACGCAGTATTTT; CDR3 protein: CASGLVLAGTDTQYF
clone size: -; V gene: TRBV6-2/TRBV6-3; D gene: TRBD1; J gene: TRBJ1-5; CDR3 DNA: TGTGCCAGCAGCTTCGCCGGGACAGGGTTTAGTAGCAATCAGCCCCAGCATTTT; CDR3 protein: CASSFAGTGFSSNQPQHF
clone size: -; V gene: TRBV19; D gene: -; J gene: TRBJ2-2; CDR3 DNA: TGTGCCAGTAACGGAGGACGACCATCGAACACCGGGGAGCTGTTTTTT; CDR3 protein: CASNGGRPSNTGELFF
clone size: -; V gene: TRBV3-1/TRBV3-2; D gene: TRBD1; J gene: TRBJ1-1; CDR3 DNA: TGTGCCAGCAGCTTACCGGACAGGGGGAGTGAAGCTTTCTTT; CDR3 protein: CASSLPDRGSEAFF
clone size: -; V gene: TRBV19; D gene: TRBD1; J gene: TRBJ2-1; CDR3 DNA: TGTGCCAGTAGTATGTGGGGTTTGGGACAGGGGGCCGGACACTCCTACAATGAGCAGTTCTTC; CDR3 protein: CASSMWGLGQGAGHSYNEQFF
clone size: -; V gene: TRBV30; D gene: -; J gene: TRBJ2-1; CDR3 DNA: TGTGCCTGGAGCCGGGACGCCAACGCCTACAATGAGCAGTTCTTC; CDR3 protein: CAWSRDANAYNEQFF
clone size: -; V gene: TRBV18; D gene: -; J gene: TRBJ1-2; CDR3 DNA: TGTGCCAGCTCACCAGGGCCAGGGCAGAACTATGGCTACACCTTC; CDR3 protein: CASSPGPGQNYGYTF
clone size: -; V gene: TRBV3-1/TRBV3-2; D gene: TRBD1; J gene: TRBJ2-1; CDR3 DNA: TGTGCCAGCAGCCCAGAGGGGGACAGGGGTAATTATGAGCAGTTCTTC; CDR3 protein: CASSPEGDRGNYEQFF
clone size: -; V gene: TRBV4-1; D gene: -; J gene: TRBJ1-4; CDR3 DNA: TGCGCCAGCAGCCAGAGACAGATCATACTAACAACTAATGAAAAACTGTTTTTT; CDR3 protein: CASSQRQIILTTNEKLFF
clone size: -; V gene: TRBV5-1; D gene: -; J gene: TRBJ1-5; CDR3 DNA: TGCGCCAGCAGCTTGGTGCCCGGGAACAATCAGCCCCAGCATTTT; CDR3 protein: CASSLVPGNNQPQHF
clone size: -; V gene: TRBV2; D gene: -; J gene: TRBJ1-1; CDR3 DNA: TGTGCCAGCAGAGAAAAACAAGTGATCCCTGAAGCTTTCTTT; CDR3 protein: CASREKQVIPEAFF
clone size: -; V gene: TRBV15; D gene: TRBD1; J gene: TRBJ2-1; CDR3 DNA: TGTGCCACCAGCCAAACAGGGGGGCCTTTATATGAGCAGTTCTTC; CDR3 protein: CATSQTGGPLYEQFF
clone size: -; V gene: TRBV5-8; D gene: TRBD1; J gene: TRBJ2-3; CDR3 DNA: TGTGCCAGCAGCTTGGACAGGGGGACAGATACGCAGTATTTT; CDR3 protein: CASSLDRGTDTQYF
clone size: few; V gene: TRBV21-1; D gene: -; J gene: TRBJ1-4; CDR3 DNA: TGTGCCAGCAGCAAAGAGGCGGATGAAAAACTGTTTTTT; CDR3 protein: CASSKEADEKLFF
clone size: -; V gene: TRBV19; D gene: -; J gene: TRBJ1-2; CDR3 DNA: TGTGCCAGTAGTATTGGTGTCGGAGCTAACTATGGCTACACCTTC; CDR3 protein: CASSIGVGANYGYTF
clone size: -; V gene: TRBV19; D gene: TRBD1; J gene: TRBJ1-4; CDR3 DNA: TGTGCCAGTAGTAGGACAGGGGGATCCGCAACTAATGAAAAACTGTTTTTT; CDR3 protein: CASSRTGGSATNEKLFF
clone size: -; V gene: TRBV6-6; D gene: TRBD1; J gene: TRBJ1-1; CDR3 DNA: TGTGCCAGCAGTACAGCCGGGACAGCGTTTTTCTTT; CDR3 protein: CASSTAGTAFFF
clone size: -; V gene: TRBV20-1; D gene: TRBD1; J gene: TRBJ1-5; CDR3 DNA: TGCAGTGCTAGTAGACAGGGGATGTATCAGCCCCAGCATTTT; CDR3 protein: CSASRQGMYQPQHF
clone size: once; V gene: TRBV24-1; D gene: TRBD2; J gene: TRBJ2-3; CDR3 DNA: TGTGCCACCAGTGATTCTAAGCTAGCGGTCACAGATACGCAGTATTTT; CDR3 protein: CATSDSKLAVTDTQYF
clone size: -; V gene: TRBV7-8; D gene: TRBD1; J gene: TRBJ1-6; CDR3 DNA: TGTGCCAGCAGCTTAGTCGGGGGGGGACAGTGGTCACCCCTCCACTTT; CDR3 protein: CASSLVGGGQWSPLHF
clone size: -; V gene: TRBV18; D gene: -; J gene: TRBJ1-6; CDR3 DNA: TGTGCCAGCTCACCAAGCAGGCGGAATTCACCCCTCCACTTT; CDR3 protein: CASSPSRRNSPLHF
clone size: few; V gene: TRBV5-1; D gene: -; J gene: TRBJ1-2; CDR3 DNA: TGCGCCAGCAGCTTGGATCTCGGGATTGAGGGCTACACCTTC; CDR3 protein: CASSLDLGIEGYTF
clone size: -; V gene: TRBV7-2; D gene: -; J gene: TRBJ1-2; CDR3 DNA: TGTGCCAGCAGCCATTACAGGGTAGCAGATGGCTACACCTTC; CDR3 protein: CASSHYRVADGYTF
clone size: -; V gene: TRBV9; D gene: -; J gene: TRBJ2-1; CDR3 DNA: TGTGCCAGCAGCGTATTGTCGGGGAGCTCCTACAATGAGCAGTTCTTC; CDR3 protein: CASSVLSGSSYNEQFF
clone size: -; V gene: TRBV7-8; D gene: -; J gene: TRBJ1-5; CDR3 DNA: TGTGCCAGCAGCTATGAGATAGGTCAGCCCCAGCATTTT; CDR3 protein: CASSYEIGQPQHF
clone size: once; V gene: TRBV5-1; D gene: TRBD2; J gene: TRBJ2-5; CDR3 DNA: TGCGCCAGCAGCAGCGGGACCTACGGAGAGACCCAGTACTTC; CDR3 protein: CASSSGTYGETQYF
clone size: -; V gene: TRBV7-2; D gene: -; J gene: TRBJ2-3; CDR3 DNA: TGTGCCAGCAGCTTCGGGCGGGGCACAGATACGCAGTATTTT; CDR3 protein: CASSFGRGTDTQYF
clone size: -; V gene: TRBV18; D gene: TRBD2; J gene: TRBJ2-4; CDR3 DNA: TGTGCCAGCTCACCAGGAGGGGAGGGAGACATTCAGTACTTC; CDR3 protein: CASSPGGEGDIQYF
clone size: -; V gene: TRBV14; D gene: -; J gene: TRBJ1-6; CDR3 DNA: TGTGCCAGCAGCCAAGAGAGGTCGAATTCACCCCTCCACTTT; CDR3 protein: CASSQERSNSPLHF
clone size: -; V gene: TRBV5-1; D gene: -; J gene: TRBJ1-4; CDR3 DNA: TGCGCCAGCAGCTTGGGGGGCCAAAGGGAGGAAAAACTGTTTTTT; CDR3 protein: CASSLGGQREEKLFF
clone size: -; V gene: TRBV5-1; D gene: -; J gene: TRBJ1-2; CDR3 DNA: TGCGCCAGCAGCTTGGATGGGCTCATCGGCTATGGCTACACCTTC; CDR3 protein: CASSLDGLIGYGYTF
clone size: few; V gene: TRBV2; D gene: TRBD2; J gene: TRBJ2-3; CDR3 DNA: TGTGCCAGCGCCGGGGGGGCTTACACAGATACGCAGTATTTT; CDR3 protein: CASAGGAYTDTQYF
clone size: few; V gene: TRBV27; D gene: TRBD1; J gene: TRBJ2-2; CDR3 DNA: TGTGCCAGCAGTCCCAGACAGGGTAGGAGAACCGGGGAGCTGTTTTTT; CDR3 protein: CASSPRQGRRTGELFF
clone size: -; V gene: TRBV9; D gene: TRBD2; J gene: TRBJ2-1; CDR3 DNA: TGTGCCAGCAGCGTACTAGCGGGGGGGAATGAGCAGTTCTTC; CDR3 protein: CASSVLAGGNEQFF